The 21 T cell receptor beta chains given below trace back to one sample, sequenced in a study of blood T cells in healthy people across ages. Through a sample-barcoded 5' primer and a J-beta primer mix, a second PCR was run for roughly 6 to 12 cycles. TCRdb recomputed calls from the 5' RACE reads with MiXCR, one row per CDR3 protein. Found here are more than 650,000 distinct CDR3 sequences, 20% to 25% of them singletons; the top ten hold about 20%. The specimen sequenced was blood. Receptor source: a man between 65 and 79 years old in good health.

CDR3 loop: CASRFGGAGAYGYTF. The CDR3 DNA sequence: TGTGCCAGCAGATTCGGGGGTGCGGGGGCCTATGGCTACACCTTC. V is TRBV12-3 or TRBV12-4 and J is TRBJ1-2, with D maybe TRBD1 (6 bases). The CDR3 extends over 15 amino acids. The germline V and J ends were trimmed by 6 bases and 4 bases, with 18 bases remaining between them.

This chain connects TRBV20-1 to TRBJ2-7; no clear D gene. Trimming cost V 0 bases and J 0 bases, with 9 bases left between them. The CDR3 sequence is 14 residues long. Looked up from germline, CDR1 is DFQATT and CDR2 is SNEGSKA (reference sequence). CDR3 amino acids: CSARDQRSSYEQYV. The CDR3 DNA is TGCAGTGCTAGAGATCAGCGAAGCTCCTACGAGCAGTACGTC.

The chain is built from TRBV21-1 and TRBJ2-7; TRBD1 is the table's D call, not checked against the DNA. TRBV21-1 is classified as a pseudogene. The CDR3 extends over 9 amino acids. CDR3 nucleotide sequence: TGTGCCACCCAGTGGGACAGACAAGTC. It specifies CATQWDRQV.

A single count supports this clonotype. CDR3 protein: CASSHRGMGNIQYF. CDR3 sequence (DNA): TGTGCCAGCAGCCACCGGGGGATGGGGAACATTCAGTACTTC. This chain connects TRBV3-1 to TRBJ2-4; D might be TRBD2 (6 bases). Germline V CDR1 and CDR2: LGHDT, YNNKEL (reference sequence). Between the trimmed V and J ends, which lost 3 bases and 7 bases, there was a span of 13 bases. The CDR3 runs to 14 residues.

This clonotype was detected ten times or more. The chain links TRBV29-1 to TRBJ2-6; D is undetermined. The CDR3 runs to 14 residues. Germline CDR1 reads SQVTM; CDR2 reads ANQGSEA. Trimming shortened V by 7 bases and J by 4 bases, and 14 bases separated the two germline ends. The CDR3 region is CSAELVSGANVLTF. CDR3 bases: TGCAGCGCCGAATTGGTATCCGGGGCCAACGTCCTGACTTTC.

The V call is TRBV16, the J call TRBJ1-4; 10 nucleotides line up with TRBD1. CDR3 length: 14 residues. V shed 4 bases and J 7 bases; nucleotides not matched to a gene: 3. Germline V gene lookup returns CDR1 KGHSY and CDR2 FQNENV. The CDR3 spells CASSRQGASEKLFF. The CDR3 bases are TGTGCCAGCAGCCGACAGGGGGCGAGTGAAAAACTGTTTTTT.

J is TRBJ2-5 and V is TRBV5-1, with a possible D match to TRBD2 (6 bases). V gave up 0 bases and J gave up 8 bases, with 14 bases separating them. CDR3 size: 14 residues. The germline CDR1 and CDR2 sequences are SGHRS and YFSETQ. The CDR3 coding sequence is TGCGCCAGCAGCTTGGATGCGGGATTTACTACCCAGTACTTC. This encodes CASSLDAGFTTQYF.

This clonotype has more than one count but fewer than ten. This rearrangement joins TRBV28 to TRBJ2-1; D is perhaps TRBD1 or TRBD2 (5 bases each). This CDR3 is 13 amino acids long. The germline gives CDR1 MDHEN, CDR2 SYDVKM. Trimming cost V 6 bases and J 10 bases, with 16 bases left between them. The chain's CDR3 is CASSPTDGAEQFF. Here the CDR3 DNA reads TGTGCCAGCAGCCCTACAGACGGGGCAGAGCAGTTCTTC.

The chain employs TRBV6-5 and TRBJ2-1, with D perhaps matching TRBD1 or TRBD2 (7 bases each). The CDR3 extends over 14 amino acids. Looked up from germline, CDR1 is MNHEY and CDR2 is SVGAGI. Deletions cut 11 bases from V and 4 bases from J, with 18 bases between. CDR3 sequence (DNA): TGTGCCGCTAGCGGAGAGGGGGCTTACAATGAGCAGTTCTTC. It codes for CAASGEGAYNEQFF.

V usage is TRBV6-5 and J usage is TRBJ2-1; 10 positions agree with TRBD1. Per the germline V gene, CDR1 is MNHEY and CDR2 is SVGAGI. V was pared by 0 bases and J by 8 bases, with 4 bases of the junction left unmatched. The CDR3 loop spans 15 amino acids. The CDR3, as DNA: TGTGCCAGCAGTTACTCGGGACAGGGGTTTCATGAGCAGTTCTTC. Its protein product is CASSYSGQGFHEQFF.

This clonotype was counted a few times. The chain carries TRBV5-1 and TRBJ1-5; the match to TRBD1 covers 8 bases. Trimming cost V 0 bases and J 7 bases; bases outside gene matches: 0. There are 13 residues in the CDR3. Germline values: CDR1 SGHRS, CDR2 YFSETQ. In DNA form, the CDR3 reads TGCGCCAGCAGCTTGGGACAGGGGCAGCCCCAGCATTTT. This codes for CASSLGQGQPQHF.

The CDR3 loop is CSVGGQVPEAFF. The CDR3 region has the DNA TGCAGCGTTGGAGGACAGGTCCCGGAAGCTTTCTTT. This chain joins TRBV29-1 and TRBJ1-1, with 7 bases lining up with TRBD1. This CDR3 has 12 amino acids. With V trimmed by 4 bases and J by 8 bases, 7 bases remained unmatched. From germline, CDR1 is SQVTM and CDR2 ANQGSEA.

V usage is TRBV7-2 and J usage is TRBJ1-3; D ambiguous. Germline V CDR1 and CDR2: SGHTA, FQGNSA. Trimming cost V 5 bases and J 2 bases, with 16 bases left between them. The CDR3 covers 16 residues. This chain's CDR3 is CASSLSSPRAGNTIYF. The CDR3 DNA is TGTGCCAGCAGCCTATCTAGCCCCCGCGCTGGAAACACCATATATTTT.

This clonotype was recorded a few times. The chain recombines TRBV4-3 with TRBJ1-2, with D perhaps TRBD1 (5 bases). The V gene lost 0 bases and the J gene lost 5 bases, with 13 bases spanning the gap. The CDR3 runs 15 residues. The V gene's germline CDR1 is LGHNA and CDR2 YSLEER. The DNA of the CDR3 is TGCGCCAGCAGCCAAGAAAGGGGCCGGACTTATGGCTACACCTTC. Amino acids: CASSQERGRTYGYTF.

The chain combines TRBV28 with TRBJ2-3; 8 bases are a match to TRBD2. There are 15 residues in the CDR3. CDR1 and CDR2 (germline): MDHEN, SYDVKM. The V gene end was trimmed by 3 bases and the J gene end by 10 bases; junction bases not matched to a gene: 12. CDR3 amino acids: CASSLGSPGGDAQYF. CDR3 nucleotide sequence: TGTGCCAGCAGTTTGGGATCTCCGGGGGGGGACGCGCAGTATTTT. Variable domain in full (rest from reference TRBV28 and TRBJ2-3): DVKVTQSSRYLVKRTGEKVFLECVQDMDHENMFWYRQDPGLGLRLIYFSYDVKMKEKGDIPEGYSVSREKKERFSLILESASTNQTSMYLCASSLGSPGGDAQYFGPGTRLTVL.

This clonotype has a handful of counts. This chain joins TRBV12-3 or TRBV12-4 and TRBJ2-2; 7 bases are shared with TRBD2. The CDR3 is 15 amino acids. V shed 6 bases, J shed 4 bases, and the junction held 8 bases outside the gene matches. CDR3 nucleotides: TGTGCCAGCAGCCGAGAACTAGCGTCCACCGGGGAGCTGTTTTTT. The encoded protein is CASSRELASTGELFF.

In this sample, this clonotype turned up many times. The J gene is TRBJ2-7, the V gene TRBV28; D may be TRBD1 (6 bases). Germline values: CDR1 MDHEN, CDR2 SYDVKM. Trimming removed 7 bases from V and 7 bases from J, with 23 bases in between. The CDR3 loop spans 15 amino acids. The chain's CDR3 is CASTDDLLGAREQYF. CDR3 in DNA: TGTGCCAGCACCGACGATTTGCTGGGGGCGCGTGAGCAGTACTTC.

There are a few counts of this clonotype. The chain combines TRBV20-1 with TRBJ1-4; a weak D match, TRBD1 (6 bases). The CDR3 spans 18 residues. The germline V and J ends were trimmed by 8 bases and 7 bases, with 32 bases remaining between them. Germline CDR1 DFQATT, CDR2 SNEGSKA (reference sequence). Here the CDR3 reads CSIRGSSPSRGGVEKLFF. The CDR3 nucleotides are TGCAGTATAAGGGGGTCCAGCCCTTCGCGGGGGGGCGTTGAAAAACTGTTTTTT.

This clonotype was found once. The CDR3 DNA is TGTGCCAGCAGCCAAGCGGACAGGGCGGCTGAAGCTTTCTTT. Encoded protein: CASSQADRAAEAFF. The chain uses TRBV3-1 and TRBJ1-1; TRBD1 aligns across 8 bases. This CDR3 is 14 amino acids long. V was pared by 1 base and J by 6 bases, with 4 bases of the junction left unmatched. The germline V gene encodes CDR1 LGHDT and CDR2 YNNKEL (reference sequence).

This chain links TRBV6-1 with TRBJ1-1, with D uncertain. Trimming left V 4 bases short and J 0 bases short, with 9 bases between. The CDR3 covers 14 residues. Germline V lookup: CDR1 MNHNS, CDR2 SASEGT. The CDR3 protein is CASSAGGVNTEAFF. Written as DNA, the CDR3 is TGTGCCAGCAGTGCGGGCGGAGTGAACACTGAAGCTTTCTTT.

The chain employs TRBV10-3 and TRBJ2-1; 16 nucleotides agree with TRBD2. CDR1 is ENHRY, CDR2 SYGVKD, per germline. The CDR3 length is 16 residues. The junction had 4 bases not matched to a gene; V was cut back by 3 bases and J by 8 bases. The CDR3 DNA reads TGTGCCATCAGTGACCCGGGACTAGCGGGAGGGGATGAGCAGTTCTTC. Its protein is CAISDPGLAGGDEQFF.